This T cell receptor (beta chain) was documented in a study of blood T cell repertoires in COVID-19. Study-wide background: The United States, Italy and Spain supplied acute and convalescent COVID-19 samples. T cells, B-cell-depleted T cells, or PBMCs provided the cDNA or gDNA that served as material.

Trimming stripped 5 bases from V and 0 bases from J, with 10 bases between. The CDR3 is made up of 16 amino acids. Germline V gene lookup returns CDR1 KGHDR and CDR2 SFDVKD. How the authors handled the data: By means of reference gene primer amplification, nucleated cell counts were estimated. The protocol was immunoSEQ multiplex PCR, while the TCRdb copy is restricted to in-frame clones and leaves out a portion. Clone size and the V and J calls come from that table; the DNA yielded D and trimming. The sample shows 100,000 to 120,000 clones, 80% to 90% of them seen only once. This TCR was recovered from a woman aged 55-75 years with acute or convalescent COVID-19. The chain joins TRBV24-1 to TRBJ2-6; D is possibly TRBD1 (6 bases). The sequencing sample was made of peripheral blood. The CDR3 nucleotides are TGTGCCACCAGTGGCTCAGGGGACTCTGGGGCCAACGTCCTGACTTTC. It yields the protein CATSGSGDSGANVLTF.